Described below is a single T cell receptor beta chain sequence and its context. This receptor's antigen is unknown. Nothing much larger sits one base from this clone, and base qualities are not available. Spanning cysteine to phenylalanine, the CDR3 consists of 15 amino acids. Left in the record is the CDR3 DNA by itself, 45 bases read in frame from the first base. V loses 3 bases at its end and J loses 2 bases; junction bases beyond the gene matches: 5. From a lookup of the germline V gene, CDR1 and CDR2 are MGHRA and YSYEKL. The data stem from a study of T cells and Merkel cell carcinoma outcomes (dated by TCRdb to the early 2020s). With respect to the entire study: In patients with Merkel cell carcinoma, researchers looked at whether the T-cell repertoire of the tumor, along with T-cell density, could predict clinical outcome. Here is what the overall study found, with its caveats: T-cell repertoire features combined with T-cell density were reported to predict clinical outcomes in Merkel cell carcinoma patients.

Library preparation employed the immunoSEQ multiplex PCR assay. TCRdb provides this immuneACCESS table in a form limited to in-frame rearrangements. Some clones are lacking; in checked studies, under half of them reflect an unresolved V gene, and why the rest are absent is not known. Present in this sample are 15,000 to 25,000 clones, 82% of which were seen just once. The ten top clones hold approximately 3.3% of the sample. Samples were obtained from patients with Merkel cell carcinoma. This receptor was identified in a human donor with Merkel cell carcinoma. Sequenced: tumor tissue from Merkel cell carcinoma. Recombination joined TRBV4-1 with TRBJ1-2; 8 of the junction bases match TRBD1. The DNA is as follows: TGCGCCAGCAGCCAGCGGACAGGGCCCAACTATGGCTACACCTTC. This codes for CASSQRTGPNYGYTF.